The 17 T cell receptor beta chains below all came from one sample that was sequenced in a study of Ad26.COV2.S vaccination and SARS-CoV-2 variants. Assay used: immunoSEQ multiplex PCR; TCRdb lists only in-frame clones, some missing. Of 330,000 or so clones in the sample, about 90% were seen once. As to treatment: some 20 received Ad26.COV2.S at low or high dose, single or two shots; about 5 received placebo; per-sample allocation not given. Sampling was done on day 63 after the first vaccine or placebo injection. The specimen comprised peripheral blood, sampled in a trial of Ad26.COV2.S vaccine versus placebo. Receptor source: a person between 18 and 65 years old who received the Ad26.COV2.S COVID-19 vaccine or a placebo.

Comments on this clone: Other DNA variants within this sample encode the same CDR3. V and J are TRBV27 and TRBJ1-5; no clear D gene. Trimming cost V 3 bases and J 4 bases, with 4 bases left between them. The CDR3 spans 12 residues. The V gene's germline CDR1 is MNHEY and CDR2 SMNVEV (reference sequence). As DNA, the CDR3 is TGTGCCAGCAGTTTCCTTAATCAGCCCCAGCATTTT. This codes for CASSFLNQPQHF.

This rearrangement joins TRBV5-6 to TRBJ2-5, with TRBD2 matching over 7 bases. From germline, CDR1 is SGHDT and CDR2 YYEEEE. The V gene end was trimmed by 2 bases and the J gene end by 1 base; junction bases not matched to a gene: 5. The CDR3 sequence is 15 residues long. CDR3 region: CASSFSGRPQETQYF. The CDR3 nucleotides are TGTGCCAGCAGCTTTAGCGGGCGCCCCCAAGAGACCCAGTACTTC.

J is TRBJ2-7 and V is TRBV6-2 or TRBV6-3; D may be TRBD2 (5 bases). Trimming removed 2 bases from V and 5 bases from J, with 10 bases in between. Germline V gene lookup returns CDR1 MNHEY and CDR2 SVGEGT. This CDR3 is 13 amino acids long. CDR3: CASSYGSSNEQYV. The CDR3 DNA sequence: TGTGCCAGCAGTTACGGGAGTAGCAACGAGCAGTACGTC.

V is TRBV5-1 and J is TRBJ2-3; 7 bases map to TRBD2. The CDR3 loop spans 15 amino acids. Germline CDR1 and CDR2: SGHRS and YFSETQ. The ends lost 4 bases at V and 2 bases at J; junction bases unmatched: 7. DNA of the CDR3: TGCGCCAGCAGCCCAGGGACTACCCACACAGATACGCAGTATTTT. This translates into CASSPGTTHTDTQYF.

The rearrangement joins TRBV6-6 to TRBJ2-3, with D tentatively TRBD2 (7 bases). The V gene's germline CDR1 is MNHNY and CDR2 SVGAGI (reference sequence). The CDR3 spans 12 residues. The ends were cut back, 6 bases at V and 14 bases at J, with 18 bases in the middle. CDR3 nucleotides: TGTGCCAGCAGACCTACTACCGGGGGGCGGTATTTT. This sequence encodes CASRPTTGGRYF.

V gene TRBV4-1 combines with J gene TRBJ2-7, with TRBD2 as a possible D gene (6 bases). V was clipped by 5 bases and J by 6 bases, with 17 bases between them. This CDR3 is built from 14 residues. Germline CDR1 and CDR2: MGHRA and YSYEKL. In DNA form, the CDR3 reads TGCGCCAGCAGCGGATCCGGGACTCTCGGCGAGCAGTACTTC. Its translation is CASSGSGTLGEQYF.

V usage is TRBV19 and J usage is TRBJ2-1; 8 nucleotides align to TRBD1. Germline CDR1 and CDR2: LNHDA and SQIVND (reference sequence). Trimming cost V 3 bases and J 3 bases; bases outside gene matches: 4. CDR3 size: 15 residues. In nucleotides, the CDR3 is TGTGCCAGTAGTATCCAGGGGGCGCGCTACAATGAGCAGTTCTTC. Amino acid sequence: CASSIQGARYNEQFF.

The table lists this clone with a count of one. This sequence joins TRBV4-3 and TRBJ1-1; 7 positions match TRBD1. The germline V gene has CDR1 LGHNA and CDR2 YSLEER. This CDR3 spans 13 amino acids. The trim removed 3 bases at V and 7 bases at J, leaving 5 bases unmatched. The CDR3 spells CASSHMTGLEAFF. Here the CDR3 DNA reads TGCGCCAGCAGCCATATGACAGGGCTTGAAGCTTTCTTT.

The chain uses TRBV18 and TRBJ2-7; 9 bases align to TRBD1. The germline V gene encodes CDR1 KGHSH and CDR2 LQKENI. The length of the CDR3 is 13 residues. The V gene end was trimmed by 4 bases and the J gene end by 12 bases; junction bases not matched to a gene: 10. CDR3 region: CASSRENRGQGYF. CDR3 coding DNA: TGTGCCAGCTCACGGGAGAACAGGGGGCAGGGGTACTTC.

This clone was observed once. This chain connects TRBV10-1 to TRBJ2-6; D is uncertain. Per germline, CDR1 WNHNN and CDR2 SYGVQD (reference sequence). This CDR3 contains 22 residues. V lost 0 bases and J 0 bases, leaving 24 bases between the germline ends. The CDR3 protein is CASSESARSIPNTSSGANVLTF. The CDR3 DNA follows: TGCGCCAGCAGTGAGTCGGCCCGTTCAATCCCAAATACGTCCTCTGGGGCCAACGTCCTGACTTTC.

The gene calls are TRBV9 and TRBJ2-1; TRBD2 aligns across 7 bases. Germline loops: CDR1 SGDLS, CDR2 YYNGEE. Trimming took 6 bases from V and 5 from J; bases not matched to a gene: 8. The CDR3 length is 14 residues. As DNA, the CDR3 is TGTGCCAGCACCGCGGCTAGCGGCAACAATGAGCAGTTCTTC. It translates to CASTAASGNNEQFF.

V gene TRBV21-1 combines with J gene TRBJ2-2; the D call TRBD1 from the table was never checked on the DNA. TRBV21-1 is a documented pseudogene. There are 13 residues in the CDR3. Here the CDR3 DNA reads TGTGCCAGCAGCTTCGTGGCTGTAAGGGAGCTGTTTTTT. It yields the protein CASSFVAVRELFF.

This clone was observed a handful of times. The chain recombines TRBV7-9 with TRBJ2-7; D gene unclear. Germline V lookup: CDR1 SEHNR, CDR2 FQNEAQ (reference sequence). CDR3 size: 15 residues. Trimming left V 1 base short and J 4 bases short, with 14 bases between. The CDR3: CASSLEAAVGYEQYF. The DNA for the CDR3 is TGTGCCAGCAGCTTAGAGGCCGCCGTCGGATACGAGCAGTACTTC.

The chain is built from TRBV7-2 and TRBJ1-2, with TRBD1 as a possible D gene (6 bases). From germline, CDR1 is SGHTA and CDR2 FQGNSA. The CDR3 covers 17 residues. Trimming removed 3 bases from V and 7 bases from J, with 24 bases in between. CDR3 amino acids: CASSFSGRGLTGRGYTF. CDR3 nucleotides: TGTGCCAGCAGCTTTTCTGGCAGGGGTCTTACGGGGCGTGGCTACACCTTC.

The chain links TRBV2 to TRBJ2-5; D may match TRBD1 or TRBD2 (5 bases each). Germline CDR1 and CDR2: SNHLY and FYNNEI. Trimming cost V 7 bases and J 4 bases, with 19 bases left between them. This CDR3 has 15 residues. The CDR3 protein is CASIWVSGGGETQYF. The DNA of the CDR3 is TGTGCCAGCATCTGGGTGTCCGGTGGGGGAGAGACCCAGTACTTC.

This clone has only one observation. The chain carries TRBV18 and TRBJ1-1; 7 bases agree with TRBD1. V lost 3 bases to trimming and J lost 0 bases; unmatched junction nucleotides: 4. The CDR3 is 15 amino acids. Germline V lookup: CDR1 KGHSH, CDR2 LQKENI. The CDR3 is CASSPTGQMNTEAFF. The CDR3, as DNA: TGTGCCAGCTCACCTACGGGACAGATGAACACTGAAGCTTTCTTT. The full variable domain, its missing parts supplied by reference TRBV18 and TRBJ1-1, is NAGVMQNPRHLVRRRGQEARLRCSPMKGHSHVYWYRQLPEEGLKFMVYLQKENIIDESGMPKERFSAEFPKEGPSILRIQQVVRGDSAAYFCASSPTGQMNTEAFFGQGTRLTVV.

The chain carries TRBV12-3 or TRBV12-4 and TRBJ1-2; 7 bases fit TRBD1. This CDR3 comprises 13 residues. V trimming: 2 bases; J trimming: 7 bases; junction bases outside the gene matches: 4. The CDR3 loop is CASSLRQGRGYTF. CDR3 nucleotide sequence: TGTGCCAGCAGTTTAAGACAGGGCCGTGGCTACACCTTC.